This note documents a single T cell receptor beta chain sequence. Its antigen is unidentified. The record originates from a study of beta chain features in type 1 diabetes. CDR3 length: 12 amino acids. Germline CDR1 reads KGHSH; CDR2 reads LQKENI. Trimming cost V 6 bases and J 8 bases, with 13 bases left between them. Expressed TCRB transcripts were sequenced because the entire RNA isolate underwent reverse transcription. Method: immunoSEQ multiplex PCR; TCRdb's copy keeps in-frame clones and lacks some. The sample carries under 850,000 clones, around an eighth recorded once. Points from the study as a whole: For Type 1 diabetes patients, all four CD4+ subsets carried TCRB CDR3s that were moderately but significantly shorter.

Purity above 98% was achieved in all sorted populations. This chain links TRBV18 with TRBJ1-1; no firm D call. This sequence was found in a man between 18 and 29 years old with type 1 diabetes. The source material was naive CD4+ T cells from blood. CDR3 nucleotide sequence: TGTGCCAGCTCCCCCGCCGGTGGGGAAGCTTTCTTT. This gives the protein CASSPAGGEAFF.